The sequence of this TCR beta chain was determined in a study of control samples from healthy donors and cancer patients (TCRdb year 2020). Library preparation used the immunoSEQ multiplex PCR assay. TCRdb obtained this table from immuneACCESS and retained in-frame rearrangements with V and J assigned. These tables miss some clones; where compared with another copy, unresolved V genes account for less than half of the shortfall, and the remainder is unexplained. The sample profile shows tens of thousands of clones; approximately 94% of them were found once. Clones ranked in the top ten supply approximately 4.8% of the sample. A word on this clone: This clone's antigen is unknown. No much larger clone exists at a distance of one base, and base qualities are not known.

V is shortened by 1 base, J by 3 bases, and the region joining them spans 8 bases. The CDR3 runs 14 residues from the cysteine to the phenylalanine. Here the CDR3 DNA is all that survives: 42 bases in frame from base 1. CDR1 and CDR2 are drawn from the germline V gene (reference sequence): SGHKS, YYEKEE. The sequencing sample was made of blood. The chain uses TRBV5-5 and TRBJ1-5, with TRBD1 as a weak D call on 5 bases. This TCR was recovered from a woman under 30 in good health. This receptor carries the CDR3 CASSLTTDNQPQHF. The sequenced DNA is TGTGCCAGCAGCTTGACGACAGACAATCAGCCCCAGCATTTT.